The rows below give T cell receptor beta chains drawn from one sample of a study of response to subunit inactivated influenza vaccine. TCRdb reanalysed the RT-PCR reads using MiXCR and keeps one entry per CDR3 protein. The profile shows more than 150,000 distinct CDR3 sequences, around 10% of them singletons. This specimen consisted of CD8+ T cells sorted from PBMCs, obtained approximately 25 months after vaccination. These receptors all come from a man between 50 and 70 years old who received an inactivated influenza vaccine. The CDR3 runs from the conserved cysteine through the conserved F or W. The D gene is left open where the match is weak. A clone size is listed for some rows: how often the clone was seen (once, few, many), or a class if it is expanded.

>TRBD2|TRBV20-1|TRBJ2-1|.
TGCAGTGCTAGAGATATTCGGGAGGTCCCCTACAATGAGCAGTTCTTC
CSARDIREVPYNEQFF
>.|TRBV24-1|TRBJ2-2|.
TGTGCCACCAGTGCACTTATGAACACCGGGGAGCTGTTTTTT
CATSALMNTGELFF
>.|TRBV7-2|TRBJ2-5|few
TGTGCCAGCAGCTCCTTGGGGGTCGAGGAAGAGACCCAGTACTTC
CASSSLGVEEETQYF
>.|TRBV27|TRBJ1-4|few
TGTGCCAGCAGTTTGCTTGGGGTGGAGGTTAATGAAAAACTGTTTTTT
CASSLLGVEVNEKLFF
>TRBD1|TRBV4-1|TRBJ2-1|many
TGCGCCAGCAGCCCCCGAGGGGGCCAAAATGAGCAGTTCTTC
CASSPRGGQNEQFF
>.|TRBV6-2/TRBV6-3|TRBJ2-2|.
TGTGCCAGCAGTTACTCCAGAGGAACCGGGGAGCTGTTTTTT
CASSYSRGTGELFF
>TRBD2|TRBV15|TRBJ2-5|few
TGTGCCACCAGCAGCTGGGAAGCGGGGAATCAAGAGACCCAGTACTTC
CATSSWEAGNQETQYF
>.|TRBV12-3/TRBV12-4|TRBJ2-3|.
TGTGCCAGTATGACTTGGGGGAGTGGAGGGGATACGCAGTATTTT
CASMTWGSGGDTQYF
>.|TRBV7-2|TRBJ2-1|many
TGTGCCAGCAGCTCCTCACGTGGTTCCTACAATGAGCAGTTCTTC
CASSSSRGSYNEQFF
>TRBD1|TRBV12-3/TRBV12-4|TRBJ2-5|many
TGTGCCAGCAGTAAACAGGGGAGAGAGGAGACCCAGTACTTC
CASSKQGREETQYF
>.|TRBV7-9|TRBJ2-3|few
TGTGCCAGCATCGTGGGTTTAGCAACAGATACGCAGTATTTT
CASIVGLATDTQYF
>TRBD1|TRBV7-9|TRBJ1-1|few
TGTGCCAGCATCCAGGGGGACTGGGATGAAGCTTTCTTT
CASIQGDWDEAFF
>TRBD2|TRBV2|TRBJ2-2|few
TGTGCCAGCAGCCTCACTCTGAGCGGGGTAAACACCGGGGAGCTGTTTTTT
CASSLTLSGVNTGELFF
>.|TRBV7-9|TRBJ2-6|many
TGTGCCAGCAGCGAAATAACAGGGCCCGTTCGGTCTGGGGCCAACGTCCTGACTTTC
CASSEITGPVRSGANVLTF
>.|TRBV24-1|TRBJ2-2|.
TGTGCCACCAGTGATTTTGGCCCGAACACCGGGGAGCTGTTTTTT
CATSDFGPNTGELFF
>.|TRBV4-3|TRBJ2-5|few
TGCGCCAGCAGCCAAGATTGGGGCGGGTTAGGGGAGACCCAGTACTTC
CASSQDWGGLGETQYF
>TRBD2|TRBV7-8|TRBJ2-5|few
TGTGCCAGCAGCTTAAGCGGGACCGAGGGGGAGACCCAGTACTTC
CASSLSGTEGETQYF
>.|TRBV28|TRBJ2-5|.
TGTGCCAGCAGTTTACGCCAGGGAGCCGAGACCCAGTACTTC
CASSLRQGAETQYF
>TRBD1|TRBV12-3/TRBV12-4|TRBJ1-5|.
TGTGCCAGCAGCGACAGGGACGGTAGTCAGCCCCAGCATTTT
CASSDRDGSQPQHF
>.|TRBV6-1|TRBJ2-1|few
TGTGCCAGCAGGACAGGACATTACAATGAGCAGTTCTTC
CASRTGHYNEQFF
>.|TRBV9|TRBJ1-3|few
TGTGCCAGCAGCACTTCGATTGGGACTTTGTACTTT
CASSTSIGTLYF
>.|TRBV29-1|TRBJ2-1|few
TGCAGCGTCGTGGACCAACCCGGGCAGTTCTTC
CSVVDQPGQFF
>TRBD1|TRBV12-3/TRBV12-4|TRBJ2-5|many
TGTGCCAGCAGTCCCGGGACAGGGGGCTTAGAGACCCAGTACTTC
CASSPGTGGLETQYF
>TRBD2|TRBV9|TRBJ2-7|few
TGTGCCAGCAGCGTAGCTAGCGGCTCCTACGAGCAGTACTTC
CASSVASGSYEQYF
>.|TRBV7-9|TRBJ1-3|few
TGTGCCAGCAGCTTAGCCCCAAGGGGGGGGCGCAGAAACACCATATATTTT
CASSLAPRGGRRNTIYF
>TRBD2|TRBV29-1|TRBJ2-1|many
TGCAGCGTTGAAGCCCCGCGGGAGAGCTCCTACAATGAGCAGTTCTTC
CSVEAPRESSYNEQFF
>TRBD2|TRBV20-1|TRBJ2-1|.
TGCAGTGCTAGACCGACTAGCGGGAGAGCAAAGCAGTTCTTC
CSARPTSGRAKQFF
>.|TRBV30|TRBJ1-4|many
TGTGCCTGGAGTGATGGCCTGACTGAAAAACTGTTTTTT
CAWSDGLTEKLFF
>TRBD2|TRBV6-5|TRBJ2-1|.
TGTGCCAGCAGTTACAGCGGGAGGGGGCGTTACAATGAGCAGTTCTTC
CASSYSGRGRYNEQFF
>.|TRBV6-2/TRBV6-3|TRBJ1-5|few
TGTGCCAGCAGCTCCGACAGGACTAGCAATCAGCCCCAGCATTTT
CASSSDRTSNQPQHF
>.|TRBV7-8|TRBJ2-7|few
TGTGCCACGTCAGACTGGGAAAGCTCCTACGAGCAGTACTTC
CATSDWESSYEQYF
>TRBD1|TRBV29-1|TRBJ2-2|few
TGCAGCGTTGAGCCCCGGGACAGGGGGAACACCGGGGAGCTGTTTTTT
CSVEPRDRGNTGELFF
>TRBD1|TRBV7-8|TRBJ1-5|few
TGTGCCAGCAGCCCGGACAGGGGGGGGCACAATCAGCCCCAGCATTTT
CASSPDRGGHNQPQHF
>TRBD2|TRBV10-2|TRBJ2-3|.
TGCGCCAGCAGTGAGTCGACGGCACGGGGGGTGCTTCGCACAGATACGCAGTATTTT
CASSESTARGVLRTDTQYF
>.|TRBV7-8|TRBJ2-5|many
TGTGCCAGCAGCTTATCGGGCTGGCCAGAAGAGACCCAGTACTTC
CASSLSGWPEETQYF
>TRBD2|TRBV6-5|TRBJ2-1|few
TGTGCCAGCAGTTACAGTGGACTAGCGGGGGTCGCCTACAATGAGCAGTTCTTC
CASSYSGLAGVAYNEQFF
>TRBD1|TRBV6-1|TRBJ1-1|.
TGTGCCAGCAGCTCTGGATACAGGGGCTACACTGAAGCTTTCTTT
CASSSGYRGYTEAFF
>.|TRBV9|TRBJ2-3|.
TGTGCAACGGCGGCTTCTAGCACAGATACGCAGTATTTT
CATAASSTDTQYF
>.|TRBV2|TRBJ1-2|many
TGTGCCAGCAGCTATACACAGGAATACTATGGCTACACCTTC
CASSYTQEYYGYTF
>TRBD1|TRBV29-1|TRBJ2-2|many
TGCAGCGTTGAAAAAAGAGGGACAGGGAACACCGGGGAGCTGTTTTTT
CSVEKRGTGNTGELFF
>.|TRBV20-1|TRBJ2-1|.
TGCAGTGCTAGGAGGACTAACTCTTACAATGAGCAGTTCTTC
CSARRTNSYNEQFF
>.|TRBV24-1|TRBJ2-5|.
TGTGCCACCAGTCAGGGGATACAAGAGACCCAGTACTTC
CATSQGIQETQYF
>TRBD1|TRBV28|TRBJ1-5|.
TGTGCCAGCAGTGACCCGGGACAGTTAAATCAGCCCCAGCATTTT
CASSDPGQLNQPQHF
>TRBD1|TRBV5-1|TRBJ2-1|once
TGCGCCAGCAGCTTGTCTGCGTGGGGGACAGGGGTAAATGAGCAGTTCTTC
CASSLSAWGTGVNEQFF
>.|TRBV4-1|TRBJ1-2|few
TGCGCCAGCAGCCAAGAGTCAGGGAACTATGGCTACACCTTC
CASSQESGNYGYTF
>.|TRBV5-1|TRBJ2-1|many
TGCGCCAGCAGCTTTTCAGGGCAGGGACGTTACAATGAGCAGTTCTTC
CASSFSGQGRYNEQFF
>.|TRBV9|TRBJ2-6|.
TGTGCCAGCAGAGCAGGGGCTGGGGCCAACGTCCTGACTTTC
CASRAGAGANVLTF
>.|TRBV27|TRBJ2-7|.
TGTGCCAGCAGTCCCCCTCCGATTGGGAGCGAGCAGTACTTC
CASSPPPIGSEQYF
>TRBD2|TRBV9|TRBJ2-4|.
TGTGCCAGCAGCCTGAGCGGGAGTGGGTCGAAAAACATTCAGTACTTC
CASSLSGSGSKNIQYF
>.|TRBV7-9|TRBJ2-7|few
TGTGCCAGCAGCTTAGGGTCGAACAACTACTACGAGCAGTACTTC
CASSLGSNNYYEQYF
>TRBD1|TRBV7-6|TRBJ1-1|.
TGTGCCAGCAGTGGACAGGCCGGCACTGAAGCTTTCTTT
CASSGQAGTEAFF
>TRBD2|TRBV20-1|TRBJ2-1|.
TGCAGTGCTAGAGATAGGAGCGGGGGGCTACGGGATGAGCAGTTCTTC
CSARDRSGGLRDEQFF